This entry is about one T cell receptor beta chain. Data came from immunoSEQ multiplex PCR; TCRdb stores just in-frame clones and leaves some out. The sample includes around 130,000 clones, about 95% of them seen just once. CDR3 length equals 14 residues. The V end lost 4 bases, the J end lost 7 bases, and 14 bases lay between the germline ends. In germline, CDR1 is MDHEN, CDR2 SYDVKM. Thymus pieces cut out during corrective heart surgery were the tissue that was used. This sample was included in a study of human thymus T cells. The TCR originated in a boy younger than two with a congenital heart defect but otherwise immunologically healthy. Sequencing used thymus tissue. The chain links TRBV28 to TRBJ2-1; D not certain. This CDR3 is CASSSLEDGNEQFF. For the CDR3, the DNA is TGTGCCAGCAGTTCCCTCGAGGACGGAAATGAGCAGTTCTTC.